This passage covers 32 T cell receptor beta chains from one sample sequenced in a study of shared clonotypes between healthy human individuals. Profiling relied on immunoSEQ multiplex PCR, and the TCRdb table lists in-frame clones only, not all of them. The table has about 1.1 million clones, approximately 80% seen once. Sequenced sample: memory CD4+ T cells from PBMCs. Stated subset: CD45RA-negative fraction. The receptors shown here come from a man aged 18 to 30 in good health. Some clones in this sample may be carry-over from other donors' samples.

Notes on this clone: The same CDR3 is also encoded by other DNA sequences in this sample. V is TRBV5-6 and J is TRBJ1-4; unclear D gene. The CDR3 spans 12 residues. Trimming cost V 1 base and J 6 bases, with 4 bases left between them. Looked up from germline, CDR1 is SGHDT and CDR2 is YYEEEE. The CDR3 region has the DNA TGTGCCAGCAGCTTGACCGATGAAAAACTGTTTTTT. Amino acids: CASSLTDEKLFF.

This clone showed up just once. CDR3 residues: CASSLTAGAAGELFF. CDR3 bases: TGTGCCAGCAGCTTAACAGCGGGAGCGGCCGGGGAGCTGTTTTTT. The chain links TRBV7-9 to TRBJ2-2, with 8 positions matching TRBD2. Per the germline V gene, CDR1 is SEHNR and CDR2 is FQNEAQ (reference sequence). The ends lost 2 bases at V and 6 bases at J; junction bases unmatched: 5. This CDR3 spans 15 amino acids. Looking up the rest from reference TRBV7-9 and TRBJ2-2 gives the full variable domain: DTGVSQNPRHKITKRGQNVTFRCDPISEHNRLYWYRQTLGQGPEFLTYFQNEAQLEKSRLLSDRFSAERPKGSFSTLEIQRTEQGDSAMYLCASSLTAGAAGELFFGEGSRLTVL.

This chain connects TRBV5-6 to TRBJ1-5; D is undetermined. The ends were cut back, 1 base at V and 6 bases at J, with 8 bases in the middle. The CDR3 sequence is 13 residues long. Germline assignment: CDR1 SGHDT and CDR2 YYEEEE. The CDR3 is CASSLSVSQPQHF. In DNA, the CDR3 is TGTGCCAGCAGCTTGTCAGTTAGTCAGCCCCAGCATTTT.

This clone was recorded a few times. The chain employs TRBV7-3 and TRBJ2-2; no firm D call. The length of the CDR3 is 14 residues. The germline V gene encodes CDR1 SGHTA and CDR2 FQGTGA. Trimming took 0 bases from V and 6 from J, leaving 8 bases between them. Written as DNA, the CDR3 is TGTGCCAGCAGCTTAACGTTTCCGGCCGGGGAGCTGTTTTTT. Protein sequence: CASSLTFPAGELFF.

This clone was found a few times. This sample includes further DNA sequences coding for the same CDR3. The V call is TRBV9, the J call TRBJ2-3; D perhaps matches TRBD1 (5 bases). V lost 0 bases to trimming and J lost 2 bases, with 7 bases between them. From germline, CDR1 is SGDLS and CDR2 YYNGEE. This CDR3 is built from 14 residues. This chain's CDR3 is CASSVGQLTDTQYF. The CDR3 nucleotides read TGTGCCAGCAGCGTAGGACAGCTCACAGATACGCAGTATTTT.

In DNA form, the CDR3 reads TGTGCCAGCAGCCTCCGGGGCACCATATATTTT. Translated, it gives CASSLRGTIYF. This rearrangement joins TRBV7-9 to TRBJ1-3; D is undetermined. This CDR3 spans 11 amino acids. CDR1 is SEHNR and CDR2 is FQNEAQ in the germline V gene (reference sequence). Trimming shortened V by 5 bases and J by 9 bases, and 8 bases separated the two germline ends.

V gene TRBV7-6 combines with J gene TRBJ2-1; tentatively, D is TRBD2 (5 bases). Germline CDR1 and CDR2: SGHVS and FNYEAQ. Trimming left V 4 bases short and J 12 bases short, with 13 bases between. The CDR3 length is 12 residues. In DNA, the CDR3 is TGTGCCAGCAGCTCAGACTACCCGGGGCAGTTCTTC. Translating gives CASSSDYPGQFF.

V gene TRBV28 combines with J gene TRBJ1-5; D might be TRBD1 (5 bases). The CDR3 runs to 16 residues. Germline V gives CDR1 MDHEN, CDR2 SYDVKM. V shed 8 bases and J shed 5 bases, with 22 bases lying between them. The CDR3 protein is CASSPGQGYAYQPQHF. CDR3 in DNA: TGTGCCAGCTCCCCAGGGCAGGGTTATGCGTATCAGCCCCAGCATTTT.

The J gene is TRBJ1-6, the V gene TRBV30; 7 bases map to TRBD1. Germline V gene data show CDR1 as GTSNPN and CDR2 as SVGIG (reference sequence). After removal of 3 bases from V and 6 bases from J, the junction contained 5 bases not matched to a gene. The CDR3 has 14 amino acids. The CDR3: CAWRKGQFNSPLHF. The CDR3 region has the DNA TGTGCCTGGAGGAAGGGACAGTTTAATTCACCCCTCCACTTT.

The chain combines TRBV4-1 with TRBJ1-2; no firm D call. Trimming removed 0 bases from V and 2 bases from J, with 10 bases in between. The CDR3 has 15 residues. Germline CDR1 MGHRA, CDR2 YSYEKL. The CDR3 loop is CASSQDIGTNYGYTF. The CDR3 DNA is TGCGCCAGCAGCCAAGATATTGGCACGAACTATGGCTACACCTTC.

This clone was detected a few times. This chain joins TRBV29-1 and TRBJ1-1, with D perhaps TRBD1 (5 bases). The germline V gene has CDR1 SQVTM and CDR2 ANQGSEA. CDR3 length equals 10 residues. Trimming shortened V by 7 bases and J by 3 bases, and 6 bases separated the two germline ends. As DNA, the CDR3 is TGCAGCGGAGGGGACACTGAAGCTTTCTTT. Translation: CSGGDTEAFF.

CDR3 protein: CASSQRVSYEQYF. In DNA form, the CDR3 reads TGTGCCAGCAGCCAGCGGGTATCCTACGAGCAGTACTTC. The chain couples TRBV7-9 to TRBJ2-7; TRBD2 is a possible D gene (6 bases). Germline V lookup: CDR1 SEHNR, CDR2 FQNEAQ (reference sequence). Trimming left V 5 bases short and J 1 base short, with 9 bases between. The CDR3 contains 13 residues.

This chain links TRBV25-1 with TRBJ2-2; a weak D match, TRBD2 (5 bases). From germline, CDR1 is MGHDK and CDR2 SYGVNS. The CDR3 has 14 residues. Trimming pared 6 bases from V and 0 bases from J, leaving 8 bases between. The CDR3 reads CASRDGANTGELFF. DNA of the CDR3: TGTGCCAGCAGAGACGGGGCGAACACCGGGGAGCTGTTTTTT.

J is TRBJ2-7 and V is TRBV11-2, with D unclear. Germline CDR1 SGHAT, CDR2 FQNNGV. Trimming shortened V by 3 bases and J by 3 bases, and 15 bases separated the two germline ends. The CDR3 has 15 residues. The CDR3 sequence is CASSFSHTSDYEQYF. The CDR3 nucleotides read TGTGCCAGCAGCTTTAGTCACACGTCCGACTACGAGCAGTACTTC.

A note on this clone: Other nucleotide sequences in the sample specify the same CDR3. The chain recombines TRBV5-4 with TRBJ2-5; no clear D. The germline V and J ends were trimmed by 0 bases and 5 bases, with 5 bases remaining between them. The CDR3 contains 12 residues. From germline, CDR1 is SGHNT and CDR2 YYREEE (reference sequence). This CDR3 is CASSLGRETQYF. In DNA form, the CDR3 reads TGTGCCAGCAGCTTGGGCCGCGAGACCCAGTACTTC.

This chain's CDR3 is CSACFAALYNEQFF. The DNA for the CDR3 is TGCAGCGCCTGCTTTGCGGCCCTATACAATGAGCAGTTCTTC. This chain links TRBV29-1 with TRBJ2-1; D is unclear. The CDR3 length is 14 residues. Germline values: CDR1 SQVTM, CDR2 ANQGSEA. V was shortened by 7 bases and J by 4 bases, with 17 bases between the two germline ends.

This clone was seen only a few times. CDR3 loop: CASSLVLGQDYTF. The CDR3, as DNA: TGTGCCAGCAGCTTAGTTTTGGGACAGGACTACACCTTC. The chain has TRBV11-2 and TRBJ1-2, with 8 bases fitting TRBD1. Germline values: CDR1 SGHAT, CDR2 FQNNGV. CDR3 size: 13 residues. The J segment lost 10 bases and the V segment lost 1 base, leaving 5 bases of the junction unmatched.

The chain carries TRBV15 and TRBJ2-3, with TRBD2 as a possible D gene (6 bases). The V end lost 0 bases, the J end lost 2 bases, and 15 bases lay between the germline ends. CDR1 and CDR2 from the germline V gene are LNHNV and YYDKDF (reference sequence). The CDR3 runs 17 residues. CDR3 coding DNA: TGTGCCACCAGCAGAGACCAACTAGCCGTTTACACAGATACGCAGTATTTT. This encodes CATSRDQLAVYTDTQYF.

This clone was counted between two and nine times. Within the sample, other DNA sequences also encode this same CDR3. The genes are TRBV20-1 and TRBJ1-3, with D hard to call. Germline V gene sequence: CDR1 DFQATT, CDR2 SNEGSKA (reference sequence). V was trimmed by 5 bases and J by 4 bases, leaving 6 bases between them. The CDR3 loop spans 11 amino acids. The CDR3 nucleotides read TGCAGTGCTGAAGCCGGAAACACCATATATTTT. Protein: CSAEAGNTIYF.

J is TRBJ2-1 and V is TRBV29-1; D remains ambiguous. CDR3 length: 12 amino acids. The V gene's germline CDR1 is SQVTM and CDR2 ANQGSEA. V lost 4 bases to trimming and J lost 6 bases, with 10 bases between them. The CDR3 is CSVAPSSNEQFF. For the CDR3, the DNA is TGCAGCGTTGCGCCCTCGAGCAATGAGCAGTTCTTC.

The chain has TRBV18 and TRBJ1-4; D may be TRBD1 (6 bases). CDR1 and CDR2 (germline): KGHSH, LQKENI. There are 15 residues in the CDR3. V shed 8 bases and J shed 4 bases, with 17 bases lying between them. CDR3 sequence (DNA): TGTGCCAGCACAAAGGGGGACGGAAGTAATGAAAAACTGTTTTTT. Translating gives CASTKGDGSNEKLFF.

This rearrangement joins TRBV15 to TRBJ1-4; TRBD1 matches 9 bases. J was trimmed by 4 bases and V by 2 bases; bases with no gene match: 5. The CDR3 covers 16 residues. Germline V gives CDR1 LNHNV, CDR2 YYDKDF (reference sequence). The CDR3 sequence: CATSRFSDRGNEKLFF. CDR3 coding DNA: TGTGCCACCAGCAGATTTTCGGACAGGGGTAATGAAAAACTGTTTTTT.

The gene calls are TRBV5-1 and TRBJ2-1; a possible D gene is TRBD1 (6 bases). V lost 1 base and J lost 6, with 14 bases in between. This CDR3 is 15 amino acids long. From germline, CDR1 is SGHRS and CDR2 YFSETQ. CDR3 sequence: CASSLMGAQSNEQFF. DNA for the CDR3: TGCGCCAGCAGCTTGATGGGGGCCCAATCCAATGAGCAGTTCTTC.

This clone was seen a few times. The rearrangement uses TRBV7-2 and TRBJ1-3; D not resolved. The germline V and J ends were trimmed by 3 bases and 1 base, with 10 bases remaining between them. CDR1 and CDR2 from the germline V gene are SGHTA and FQGNSA. There are 15 residues in the CDR3. The DNA of the CDR3 is TGTGCCAGCAGCTTCTCAGTCAGTTCTGGAAACACCATATATTTT. It specifies CASSFSVSSGNTIYF.

V and J are TRBV5-1 and TRBJ1-1, with 11 bases matching TRBD1. Trimming removed 5 bases from V and 5 bases from J; junction bases left unmatched: 8. This CDR3 is 15 amino acids long. CDR1 is SGHRS and CDR2 is YFSETQ in the germline V gene. The DNA of the CDR3 is TGCGCCAGCAGGTGGACAGGGGGCAGTGATACTGAAGCTTTCTTT. Its protein product is CASRWTGGSDTEAFF.

This chain links TRBV2 with TRBJ2-7, with a weak D call TRBD1 (5 bases). The germline V gene encodes CDR1 SNHLY and CDR2 FYNNEI. Trimming removed 3 bases from V and 5 bases from J, with 11 bases in between. The length of the CDR3 is 13 residues. As DNA, the CDR3 is TGTGCCAGCAGTGATCAACGCAGGGACGAGCAGTACTTC. It codes for CASSDQRRDEQYF.

This chain links TRBV19 with TRBJ2-3, with D perhaps matching TRBD2 (6 bases). CDR3 length: 14 amino acids. Germline V CDR1 and CDR2: LNHDA, SQIVND (reference sequence). V lost 7 bases and J 4 bases, leaving 15 bases between the germline ends. CDR3 in amino acids: CASTETRFADTQYF. The CDR3 DNA reads TGTGCCAGTACCGAGACTAGGTTTGCAGATACGCAGTATTTT.

The CDR3 region is CSVGPNTGELFF. The CDR3 DNA sequence: TGCAGCGTCGGTCCGAACACCGGGGAGCTGTTTTTT. The chain carries TRBV29-1 and TRBJ2-2; D not certain. This CDR3 is built from 12 residues. Trimming shortened V by 6 bases and J by 0 bases, and 5 bases separated the two germline ends. The germline gives CDR1 SQVTM, CDR2 ANQGSEA.

This clone was recorded at least ten times. This sequence joins TRBV25-1 and TRBJ2-3, with a tentative D call TRBD2 (6 bases). Between the trimmed V and J ends, which lost 2 bases and 2 bases, there was a span of 17 bases. In germline, CDR1 is MGHDK, CDR2 SYGVNS. The CDR3 runs 17 residues. The DNA of the CDR3 is TGTGCCAGCAGTGAACTCGGGAGCGGGCTCCTCACAGATACGCAGTATTTT. Amino acids: CASSELGSGLLTDTQYF.

The chain recombines TRBV15 with TRBJ2-2; 10 bases agree with TRBD2. V shed 1 base, J shed 7 bases, and the junction held 9 bases outside the gene matches. This CDR3 is built from 17 residues. Per germline, CDR1 LNHNV and CDR2 YYDKDF (reference sequence). Here the CDR3 DNA reads TGTGCCACCAGCAGAGTCTTGGGCCTAGCGGGAGTCGGGGAGCTGTTTTTT. It translates to CATSRVLGLAGVGELFF.

This chain joins TRBV6-1 and TRBJ2-7; the D is unclear. Germline V gives CDR1 MNHNS, CDR2 SASEGT. The V and J ends lost 0 bases and 7 bases respectively, with 4 bases between them. CDR3 length: 11 amino acids. CDR3 DNA sequence: TGTGCCAGCAGTGAAGCGTGGGAGCAGTACTTC. Amino acids: CASSEAWEQYF.

The chain has TRBV27 and TRBJ1-2, with D perhaps matching TRBD1 (6 bases). Germline CDR1 is MNHEY and CDR2 is SMNVEV (reference sequence). CDR3 length equals 15 residues. Trimming stripped 6 bases from V and 1 base from J, with 15 bases between. The CDR3 nucleotides are TGTGCCAGCAGAAAGAATAACAGGGATAACTATGGCTACACCTTC. It is translated as CASRKNNRDNYGYTF.